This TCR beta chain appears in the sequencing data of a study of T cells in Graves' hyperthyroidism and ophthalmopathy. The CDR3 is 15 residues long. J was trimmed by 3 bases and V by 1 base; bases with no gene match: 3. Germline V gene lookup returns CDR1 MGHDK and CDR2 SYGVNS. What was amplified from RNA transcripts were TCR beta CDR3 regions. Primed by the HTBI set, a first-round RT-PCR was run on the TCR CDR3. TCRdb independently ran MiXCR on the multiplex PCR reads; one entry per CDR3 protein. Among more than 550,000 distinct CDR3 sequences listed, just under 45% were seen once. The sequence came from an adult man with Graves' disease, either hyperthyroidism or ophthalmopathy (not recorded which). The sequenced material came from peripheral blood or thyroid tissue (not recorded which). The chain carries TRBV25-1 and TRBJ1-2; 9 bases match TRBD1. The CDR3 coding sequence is TGTGCCAGCAGTGAATTGTGGGACAGGGACTATGGCTACACCTTC. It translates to CASSELWDRDYGYTF.